The 29 T cell receptor beta chains given below trace back to one sample, sequenced in a study of T-cell reconstitution after alpha-beta-depleted transplantation in children. Unique molecular identifiers featured in how the TCRbeta library was prepared. One entry per CDR3 protein, called by TCRdb with MiXCR from the PCR reads. The sample yields about 610,000 distinct CDR3 sequences, about 10% seen once. Here the sequenced sample was PBMCs from the stem cell graft donor, taken from the stem cell graft. The receptors here all came from a human donor who donated a stem cell graft to a child with acute myeloid leukemia.

This clonotype was counted at least ten times. The genes are TRBV5-1 and TRBJ2-7, with D perhaps matching TRBD2 (6 bases). Germline V gives CDR1 SGHRS, CDR2 YFSETQ. The CDR3 sequence is 16 residues long. Trimming removed 0 bases from V and 0 bases from J, with 13 bases in between. CDR3: CASSLGASESSYEQYF. DNA of the CDR3: TGCGCCAGCAGCTTGGGGGCTAGCGAGAGCTCCTACGAGCAGTACTTC.

This clonotype was detected ten times or more. The chain is built from TRBV3-1 and TRBJ1-3, with D unresolved. Trimming took 2 bases from V and 0 from J, leaving 14 bases between them. CDR1 and CDR2 from the germline V gene are LGHDT and YNNKEL (reference sequence). This CDR3 is built from 17 residues. The CDR3 nucleotides are TGTGCCAGCAGCCAAAGCGGCCGCCAATACTCTGGAAACACCATATATTTT. This codes for CASSQSGRQYSGNTIYF.

This rearrangement joins TRBV30 to TRBJ1-1; 8 bases line up with TRBD1. The CDR3 totals 13 residues. Germline V lookup: CDR1 GTSNPN, CDR2 SVGIG (reference sequence). V lost 5 bases, J lost 2 bases, and 4 bases stayed unmatched. Written as DNA, the CDR3 is TGTGCCTGGGGGACAGGTATCAACACTGAAGCTTTCTTT. Translation gives CAWGTGINTEAFF. Complete variable domain (other parts from reference TRBV30 and TRBJ1-1): SQTIHQWPATLVQPVGSPLSLECTVEGTSNPNLYWYRQAAGRGLQLLFYSVGIGQISSEVPQNLSASRPQDRQFILSSKKLLLSDSGFYLCAWGTGINTEAFFGQGTRLTVV.

The gene calls are TRBV2 and TRBJ2-2, with no clear D. The CDR3 covers 13 residues. Trimming cost V 8 bases and J 7 bases, with 14 bases left between them. Germline lookup yields CDR1 SNHLY and CDR2 FYNNEI. The DNA of the CDR3 is TGTGCCAGCCGTCCCCAAGGGAACGGGGAGCTGTTTTTT. Protein sequence: CASRPQGNGELFF.

This clonotype showed up many times. The rearrangement links TRBV11-2 to TRBJ2-2; 10 bases are shared with TRBD2. The CDR3 totals 18 residues. With V trimmed by 4 bases and J by 0 bases, 8 bases remained unmatched. Germline CDR1 and CDR2: SGHAT and FQNNGV. In nucleotides, the CDR3 is TGTGCCAGCAGCTACTTTAGCGGGGGGCGAGCGAACACCGGGGAGCTGTTTTTT. It codes for CASSYFSGGRANTGELFF.

This clonotype was found a few times. The V call is TRBV9, the J call TRBJ2-7, with D perhaps TRBD2 (6 bases). The germline V gene has CDR1 SGDLS and CDR2 YYNGEE. Trimming shortened V by 5 bases and J by 0 bases, and 15 bases separated the two germline ends. This CDR3 is 15 amino acids long. CDR3 nucleotides: TGTGCCAGCAGTAAGGGGCCCGGGGGCTCCTACGAGCAGTACTTC. Translation: CASSKGPGGSYEQYF.

J is TRBJ2-1 and V is TRBV28; TRBD1 matches 8 bases. The CDR3 has 16 amino acids. Trimming cost V 2 bases and J 1 base; bases outside gene matches: 4. Germline V gene data show CDR1 as MDHEN and CDR2 as SYDVKM. The CDR3 nucleotides read TGTGCCAGCAGTTTACGCGACAGGGGTTCCTACAATGAGCAGTTCTTC. It codes for CASSLRDRGSYNEQFF.

This clonotype appeared many times. V gene TRBV29-1 combines with J gene TRBJ1-1; D unresolved. Trimming took 7 bases from V and 11 from J, leaving 8 bases between them. The CDR3 extends over 8 amino acids. The germline CDR1 and CDR2 sequences are SQVTM and ANQGSEA. CDR3 sequence (DNA): TGCAGCGCCCTCCCCGCTTTCTTT. It specifies CSALPAFF.

This clonotype has a handful of counts. CDR3 nucleotides: TGCGCCAGCAGCCAAGATCGTGTGGAGGGTAGAACTGAAGCTTTCTTT. It encodes CASSQDRVEGRTEAFF. The V gene is TRBV4-3, the J gene TRBJ1-1; D unclear. V was shortened by 0 bases and J by 5 bases, with 16 bases between the two germline ends. This CDR3 spans 16 amino acids. The germline gives CDR1 LGHNA, CDR2 YSLEER.

This clonotype was counted a few times. The rearrangement joins TRBV7-3 to TRBJ2-1; 13 bases match TRBD2. This CDR3 is 17 amino acids long. Trimming cost V 0 bases and J 6 bases; bases outside gene matches: 5. The germline gives CDR1 SGHTA, CDR2 FQGTGA. CDR3 residues: CASSLTRGLAGSNEQFF. CDR3 coding DNA: TGTGCCAGCAGCTTAACCAGGGGACTAGCGGGAAGCAATGAGCAGTTCTTC.

This clonotype has a handful of counts. This chain connects TRBV6-5 to TRBJ1-5; no firm D call. With 8 bases removed from V and 3 bases from J, the gap between germline ends came to 14 bases. This CDR3 has 14 residues. In germline, CDR1 is MNHEY, CDR2 SVGAGI. CDR3 sequence (DNA): TGTGCCAGCGGGTTGGGTCTTTCCAATCAGCCCCAGCATTTT. Encoded protein: CASGLGLSNQPQHF.

The chain combines TRBV20-1 with TRBJ2-7; a possible D gene is TRBD2 (6 bases). Looked up from germline, CDR1 is DFQATT and CDR2 is SNEGSKA (reference sequence). The ends were cut back, 1 base at V and 6 bases at J, with 16 bases in the middle. The CDR3 is 14 residues long. The CDR3 here is CSARVAGLEGEQYF. CDR3 DNA sequence: TGCAGTGCTAGAGTTGCGGGATTGGAGGGCGAGCAGTACTTC.

The chain has TRBV15 and TRBJ1-5; no clear D gene. CDR1 and CDR2 (germline): LNHNV, YYDKDF (reference sequence). V lost 1 base, J lost 0 bases, and 13 bases lay in between. This CDR3 spans 17 amino acids. The CDR3 coding sequence is TGTGCCACCAGCAGAGGAGGGCCTAGTAATAGCAATCAGCCCCAGCATTTT. It codes for CATSRGGPSNSNQPQHF.

CDR3 DNA sequence: TGCAGTGCTAGAGATGCCGGTAGAAGCACAGATACGCAGTATTTT. It is translated as CSARDAGRSTDTQYF. J is TRBJ2-3 and V is TRBV20-1; D gene uncertain. V was trimmed by 0 bases and J by 0 bases, leaving 10 bases between them. Germline V lookup: CDR1 DFQATT, CDR2 SNEGSKA (reference sequence). The CDR3 is 15 amino acids.

The table lists this clonotype with a few counts. A junction boundary mismatches the germline segment, possibly from a read error. CDR3 sequence: CASSLASREPSGSVTF. CDR3 nucleotides: TGCGCCAGCAGCTTGGCGTCGAGGGAACCTAGCGGGAGTGTTACCTTC. The V and J genes are TRBV5-1 and TRBJ2-7, with 10 bases lining up with TRBD2. Germline V gives CDR1 SGHRS, CDR2 YFSETQ. The CDR3 has 16 residues.

In its sample, this clonotype was seen a few times. V gene TRBV30 combines with J gene TRBJ1-1; D is unclear. The V gene lost 1 base and the J gene lost 0 bases, with 3 bases spanning the gap. Germline CDR1 GTSNPN, CDR2 SVGIG (reference sequence). There are 12 residues in the CDR3. The CDR3 spells CAWSGLNTEAFF. The CDR3 nucleotides are TGTGCCTGGAGTGGTTTGAACACTGAAGCTTTCTTT.

This clonotype was found many times. This chain links TRBV12-3 or TRBV12-4 with TRBJ2-5; tentative D call: TRBD2 (6 bases). Trimming took 1 base from V and 4 from J, leaving 13 bases between them. There are 15 residues in the CDR3. CDR3: CASSLEAGWRETQYF. In DNA, the CDR3 is TGTGCCAGCAGTTTAGAGGCGGGATGGAGAGAGACCCAGTACTTC.

This clonotype was observed a handful of times. The chain uses TRBV5-1 and TRBJ2-2; 13 positions agree with TRBD2. Germline CDR1 and CDR2: SGHRS and YFSETQ. The V gene end was trimmed by 4 bases and the J gene end by 0 bases; junction bases not matched to a gene: 9. CDR3 length: 19 amino acids. The CDR3 DNA reads TGCGCCAGCAGCCAACGGACTAGCGGGAGTCCCGCGAACACCGGGGAGCTGTTTTTT. Protein product: CASSQRTSGSPANTGELFF.

At least ten counts were recorded for this clonotype. V usage is TRBV20-1 and J usage is TRBJ2-3; 9 bases agree with TRBD2. V was pared by 0 bases and J by 5 bases, with 6 bases of the junction left unmatched. Germline CDR1 DFQATT, CDR2 SNEGSKA (reference sequence). The CDR3 spans 15 residues. In DNA, the CDR3 is TGCAGTGCTAGAGATAGGCGGGAGGGCCGAGATACGCAGTATTTT. It specifies CSARDRREGRDTQYF.

The genes are TRBV3-1 and TRBJ2-5; TRBD2 aligns across 14 bases. The CDR3 extends over 16 amino acids. The V gene end was trimmed by 4 bases and the J gene end by 5 bases; junction bases not matched to a gene: 6. In germline, CDR1 is LGHDT, CDR2 YNNKEL (reference sequence). CDR3 sequence: CASSLRTSGRKETQYF. CDR3 DNA: TGTGCCAGCAGCCTCAGGACTAGCGGGAGGAAGGAGACCCAGTACTTC.

The chain is built from TRBV7-9 and TRBJ2-2; 7 positions match TRBD1. The junction had 11 bases not matched to a gene; V was cut back by 5 bases and J by 5 bases. The CDR3 loop spans 16 amino acids. Germline V CDR1 and CDR2: SEHNR, FQNEAQ (reference sequence). CDR3 in amino acids: CASSPDRTGQTGELFF. Written as DNA, the CDR3 is TGTGCCAGCAGCCCAGACCGGACAGGTCAAACCGGGGAGCTGTTTTTT. The complete variable domain, with remaining parts taken from reference TRBV7-9 and TRBJ2-2, reads DTGVSQNPRHKITKRGQNVTFRCDPISEHNRLYWYRQTLGQGPEFLTYFQNEAQLEKSRLLSDRFSAERPKGSFSTLEIQRTEQGDSAMYLCASSPDRTGQTGELFFGEGSRLTVL.

V is TRBV20-1 and J is TRBJ2-3; 7 bases agree with TRBD2. The trim removed 4 bases at V and 5 bases at J, leaving 12 bases unmatched. Germline CDR1 reads DFQATT; CDR2 reads SNEGSKA (reference sequence). The CDR3 totals 15 residues. The DNA of the CDR3 is TGCAGTGCTATTATAGCGGGTAAATCCCTAGATACGCAGTATTTT. Its translation: CSAIIAGKSLDTQYF.

In this sample, this clonotype turned up many times. The rearrangement uses TRBV7-2 and TRBJ2-3; tentative D call: TRBD2 (6 bases). CDR3 length: 11 amino acids. Germline V lookup: CDR1 SGHTA, CDR2 FQGNSA. The germline V and J ends were trimmed by 4 bases and 8 bases, with 7 bases remaining between them. The DNA for the CDR3 is TGTGCCAGCAGCTCGGGAGTTACGCAGTATTTT. It codes for CASSSGVTQYF.

This clonotype was counted a few times. V and J are TRBV7-6 and TRBJ2-2, with 7 nucleotides matching TRBD2. Germline assignment: CDR1 SGHVS and CDR2 FNYEAQ. V lost 6 bases, J lost 4 bases, and 5 bases stayed unmatched. The CDR3 extends over 14 amino acids. The CDR3 DNA reads TGTGCCAGCAGAACACTAGCGCCCACCGGGGAGCTGTTTTTT. Translation: CASRTLAPTGELFF.

This clonotype came up a few times. The chain couples TRBV5-1 to TRBJ2-1; TRBD1 aligns across 11 bases. V lost 0 bases, J lost 10 bases, and 9 bases stayed unmatched. This CDR3 comprises 16 residues. CDR1 and CDR2 from the germline V gene are SGHRS and YFSETQ. CDR3 coding DNA: TGCGCCAGCAGCTTGGCCGTCGGACAGGGGGCTAAGGAGCAGTTCTTC. Protein: CASSLAVGQGAKEQFF.

This clonotype was recorded many times. The J gene is TRBJ1-1, the V gene TRBV20-1; D is possibly TRBD1 (6 bases). This CDR3 contains 11 residues. Germline V gene lookup returns CDR1 DFQATT and CDR2 SNEGSKA (reference sequence). In DNA form, the CDR3 reads TGCCTCCACAGGGCGAACACTGAAGCTTTCTTT. Its translation is CLHRANTEAFF.

The gene calls are TRBV12-3 or TRBV12-4 and TRBJ2-6; D is unclear. The V end was cut by 3 bases, the J end by 1 base, with 4 bases between. The CDR3 length is 14 residues. CDR3 coding DNA: TGTGCCAGCAGTTTTGCGTCTGGGGCCAACGTCCTGACTTTC. Protein sequence: CASSFASGANVLTF.

The chain recombines TRBV7-9 with TRBJ1-2; D gene unclear. Looked up from germline, CDR1 is SEHNR and CDR2 is FQNEAQ (reference sequence). The ends were cut back, 1 base at V and 4 bases at J, with 10 bases in the middle. This CDR3 has 14 amino acids. The CDR3 region has the DNA TGTGCCAGCAGCTTAGAGCCTCAGGTCTATGGCTACACCTTC. Protein sequence: CASSLEPQVYGYTF.

V gene TRBV7-8 combines with J gene TRBJ2-7; D remains ambiguous. The V gene's germline CDR1 is SGHVS and CDR2 FQNEAQ. The CDR3 runs to 13 residues. V was shortened by 4 bases and J by 3 bases, with 10 bases between the two germline ends. The CDR3 DNA is TGTGCCAGCAGCTATGTTAAGAACTACGAGCAGTACTTC. Its translation: CASSYVKNYEQYF. The full variable domain, completed using reference TRBV7-8 and TRBJ2-7, is GAGVSQSPRYKVAKRGQDVALRCDPISGHVSLFWYQQALGQGPEFLTYFQNEAQLDKSGLPSDRFFAERPEGSVSTLKIQRTQQEDSAVYLCASSYVKNYEQYFGPGTRLTVT.